The 12 T cell receptor beta chains below all came from one sample that was sequenced in a study of Ad26.COV2.S vaccination and SARS-CoV-2 variants. Profiled with immunoSEQ multiplex PCR; TCRdb holds only in-frame clones, not every one. The table lists about 320,000 clones, around four fifths of them singletons, with under 2.5% in the top ten. The treatment was: about 20 received Ad26.COV2.S at low or high dose, single or two shots; roughly five received placebo; per-sample allocation not given. The study sampled participants on day 63 after the first vaccine or placebo injection. The sequenced sample was peripheral blood, obtained in a trial of Ad26.COV2.S vaccine versus placebo. The receptors originated from a person aged 18-65 years who received the Ad26.COV2.S COVID-19 vaccine or a placebo.

The chain links TRBV7-9 to TRBJ2-7; 11 nucleotides match TRBD1. V was pared by 6 bases and J by 5 bases, with 3 bases of the junction left unmatched. The CDR3 extends over 13 amino acids. CDR1 SEHNR and CDR2 FQNEAQ come from the germline V gene (reference sequence). CDR3 in DNA: TGTGCCAGCAGAGGGACAGGGGGGCACGAGCAGTACTTC. Translated, it gives CASRGTGGHEQYF.

The gene calls are TRBV6-5 and TRBJ2-7; 8 positions agree with TRBD1. Germline V gives CDR1 MNHEY, CDR2 SVGAGI. Unmatched junction bases numbered 1, after V lost 6 bases and J lost 6 bases. The CDR3 spans 11 residues. CDR3 sequence (DNA): TGTGCCAGCAGCCAGGGGGCCGAGCAGTACTTC. Its protein is CASSQGAEQYF.

The chain is built from TRBV5-6 and TRBJ2-1; TRBD1 is a possible D gene (6 bases). V lost 3 bases and J 2 bases, leaving 12 bases between the germline ends. CDR1 is SGHDT and CDR2 is YYEEEE in the germline V gene. There are 15 residues in the CDR3. In DNA form, the CDR3 reads TGTGCCAGCAGCTGGATCGGACAGCCCTACAATGAGCAGTTCTTC. Its protein is CASSWIGQPYNEQFF.

The V call is TRBV2, the J call TRBJ2-7; no reliable D call. V was cut by 9 bases and J by 4 bases, with 10 bases left in between. From germline, CDR1 is SNHLY and CDR2 FYNNEI. The CDR3 contains 11 residues. The CDR3 is CASHYTYEQYF. The DNA for the CDR3 is TGTGCCAGTCATTACACGTACGAGCAGTACTTC.

The rearrangement links TRBV5-1 to TRBJ2-2; no clear D. V gave up 4 bases and J gave up 6 bases, with 19 bases separating them. CDR3 length: 16 residues. Per the germline V gene, CDR1 is SGHRS and CDR2 is YFSETQ. In DNA form, the CDR3 reads TGCGCCAGCAGCATTTACCCAGATGCGCGACCCGGGGAGCTGTTTTTT. Its translation is CASSIYPDARPGELFF.

The chain recombines TRBV11-2 with TRBJ1-1; no reliable D call. The CDR3 length is 15 residues. The V gene's germline CDR1 is SGHAT and CDR2 FQNNGV. V shed 0 bases and J shed 4 bases, with 12 bases lying between them. The CDR3 here is CASSLERQGSTEAFF. CDR3 nucleotides: TGTGCCAGCAGCTTAGAGCGCCAAGGGTCCACTGAAGCTTTCTTT.

The gene calls are TRBV7-9 and TRBJ1-5, with a tentative D call TRBD1 (6 bases). V was clipped by 5 bases and J by 5 bases, with 13 bases between them. Germline V gene sequence: CDR1 SEHNR, CDR2 FQNEAQ (reference sequence). The CDR3 length is 14 residues. CDR3 amino acids: CASSGYRVDQPQHF. As DNA, the CDR3 is TGTGCCAGCAGCGGATACAGGGTCGATCAGCCCCAGCATTTT.

V is TRBV7-8 and J is TRBJ1-5, with D uncertain. The ends were cut back, 5 bases at V and 0 bases at J, with 11 bases in the middle. CDR1 SGHVS and CDR2 FQNEAQ come from the germline V gene. The CDR3 loop spans 15 amino acids. The CDR3 protein is CASSVDGGSNQPQHF. DNA for the CDR3: TGTGCCAGCAGCGTGGACGGAGGTAGCAATCAGCCCCAGCATTTT.

The J gene is TRBJ2-4, the V gene TRBV7-9, with a tentative D call TRBD2 (5 bases). Germline V gene lookup returns CDR1 SEHNR and CDR2 FQNEAQ (reference sequence). The V gene lost 1 base and the J gene lost 5 bases, with 6 bases spanning the gap. The CDR3 length is 13 residues. CDR3 DNA sequence: TGTGCCAGCAGCTTAGTCGGGGAAAACATTCAGTACTTC. Residues: CASSLVGENIQYF.

The chain has TRBV13 and TRBJ2-5, with 11 nucleotides matching TRBD2. V dropped 5 bases and J dropped 5; count of bases not matched to a gene: 16. Germline assignment: CDR1 PRHDT and CDR2 FYEKMQ (reference sequence). There are 18 residues in the CDR3. CDR3 DNA: TGTGCCAGCAGCCCTGCTCCCACTAGCGGGGGAGGTCTTGAGACCCAGTACTTC. Translating gives CASSPAPTSGGGLETQYF.

This chain joins TRBV7-9 and TRBJ2-1; 12 nucleotides align to TRBD2. V shed 5 bases, J shed 4 bases, and the junction held 0 bases outside the gene matches. This CDR3 has 14 residues. Looked up from germline, CDR1 is SEHNR and CDR2 is FQNEAQ (reference sequence). The CDR3 coding sequence is TGTGCCAGCAGCACTAGCGGGGGGTACAATGAGCAGTTCTTC. As protein: CASSTSGGYNEQFF.

CDR3 DNA: TGTGCTAGTGGTTTGGGAGGCCCTCGGGAGGCTTTCTTT. It is translated as CASGLGGPREAFF. V is TRBV12-5 and J is TRBJ1-1; D gene ambiguous. The CDR3 spans 13 residues. Germline CDR1 LGHNT, CDR2 FRNRAP. V was shortened by 1 base and J by 11 bases, with 14 bases between the two germline ends.